The T cell receptor beta chain under discussion was sequenced for a study of molecular identifiers for immune sequencing clone quantification listed by TCRdb under 2018. General notes on the study: For a replicate experiment, RNA from around 20,000 or 100,000 naive CD8 T cells was divided into five aliquots, of which four were sequenced. This methods study benchmarked molecular-identifier clustering-based TCR repertoire sequencing (MIDCIRS) and TCR RNA copy counting, using CD8 T cells to do so.

Naive CD8 T cell libraries were made from 20,000 to 1,000,000 sorted cells using 10%, 30% or 50% of purified RNA. Naive CD8 T cells were FACS-sorted as CD8+CD4-CCR7+CD45RA+ on a BD FACSAria II into RLT Plus buffer. To test detection sensitivity, Jurkat RNA equivalent to more than 8 TCR copies was spiked into samples of about 19,000-1,000,000 naive CD8 T cells. Enrichment of CD8 T cells was performed with RosetteSep CD8+ T Cell Enrichment Cocktail and Ficoll-Paque, after which ACK red cell lysis was carried out. On this clonotype: Its antigen has not been determined. No much larger clonotype is one base removed from it; base qualities were not supplied.

V is pruned by 0 bases and J by 6 bases, leaving 3 bases of the junction without a gene match. The CDR3 starts with the cysteine, ends with the phenylalanine, and has 14 residues. Solely the CDR3 DNA is kept, with 42 bases framed from the first base. Looking up the germline V gene yields CDR1 MNHEY and CDR2 SVGAGI. Libraries came from PCR. The sequencer was an Illumina HiSeq 4000. Bulk TCR libraries were made following a previously described method, with the TCR primers given in Table S5. The Qiagen AllPrep DNA/RNA kit was used to purify total RNA. Before analysis, reads from multiple sequencing runs of one library were combined. The published analysis was carried out like this. Reads were retained only if their TCR constant sequence matched exactly, and those retained reads were trimmed to 150 nt and grouped according to their 12-nt molecular barcodes. Within each barcode group, reads were sub-clustered at a 15% Levenshtein threshold, and quality-weighted consensus sequences were built per RNA molecule. Non-functional sequences were excluded, and lower-count sequences lying one edit away from another sequence were also excluded. Based on fitting two negative binomial distributions, any barcode sub-cluster with under 20% of the maximum read count was discarded. The public reads were reanalyzed by TCRdb: fastp trimming at Q25, MiXCR alignment, in-frame beta chains only. All rows with the same CDR3 protein become a single entry with the most common DNA and genes. What appears here as the V and J calls and clone size reflects TCRdb's work, not the paper's. Present in this sample are about half a million distinct CDR3 sequences, about a fifth of which were seen just once. The ten largest clones add up to about 0.8% of the sample.

Results and caveats for the whole study, not just this receptor: Modeling estimated 2.5 to 3.5 recovered TCR RNA copies per cell, compared with about 10 by digital PCR, which implies roughly 30% capture efficiency. In CMV-specific effector cells, over 99% of molecules were held by clones above 20 RNA copies, whereas under 1% of molecules were held by such clones in naive cells. Spiked-in Jurkat TCR RNA equal to a single cell's worth was reported to be detectable even within one million naive CD8 T cells. The sizes of highly expanded clones could end up underestimated when identical TCR molecules share a barcode. The naive libraries included spiked-in Jurkat TCR RNA (fewer than 11 copies' worth), and this Jurkat TCR RNA is not part of the donor repertoire. When barcode sub-clustering was not used, chimeric consensus sequences inflated TCR diversity, with chimeras reaching as high as 47%.

Sequenced input: naive CD8+ T cells from blood, with Jurkat cell RNA spiked in. The sample's cell subset or site label, in plain terms: FACS-sorted CD8+CD4-CCR7+CD45RA+ naive T cells. The sequence was obtained from a human donor in good health. Some libraries in this study had Jurkat cell RNA spiked in. The chain is encoded by TRBV6-5 joined to TRBJ1-2, and TRBD1 matches 8 of the central bases. The nucleotides are TGTGCCAGCAGTTACTCGATGGGACAGGATGGCTACACCTTC. Its protein product is CASSYSMGQDGYTF.